Presented here are 10 T cell receptor beta chains from one specimen sequenced in a study of Graves' ophthalmopathy and Graves' hyperthyroidism. Amplified TCR beta CDR3 regions were obtained using RNA transcripts as template. Investigators did first-round RT-PCR with HTBI primers, then second-round multiplex PCR. TCRdb re-derived calls from the multiplex PCR reads in MiXCR, one entry per CDR3 protein. The sample holds around 670,000 distinct CDR3 sequences, around 40% seen once. The sample taken for sequencing was peripheral blood. The receptors derive from an adult man with Graves' ophthalmopathy.

As to this clonotype: The junction departs from germline at one end; a sequencing error may be responsible. The chain employs TRBV24-1 and TRBJ1-5, with unresolved D. This CDR3 contains 14 residues. The germline gives CDR1 KGHDR, CDR2 SFDVKD. The CDR3 here is CATSRGQISQPQHF. DNA for the CDR3: TGTGCCACCAGCAGAGGCCAGATCAGTCAGCCTCAGCATTTT.

As regards this clonotype: Compared with germline, one end of the junction differs, possibly owing to a read error. V and J are TRBV25-1 and TRBJ2-5, with unresolved D. Germline V lookup: CDR1 MGHDK, CDR2 SYGVNS. The length of the CDR3 is 14 residues. Written as DNA, the CDR3 is TGTGCCTGCAGCGCCCGCGCAGCCACGGGGACCCAGTACTTC. Protein: CACSARAATGTQYF. Based on the CDR3 plus reference TRBV25-1 and TRBJ2-5, the full variable domain is EADIYQTPRYLVIGTGKKITLECSQTMGHDKMYWYQQDPGMELHLIHYSYGVNSTEKGDLSSESTVSRIRTEHFPLTLESARPSHTSQYLCACSARAATGTQYFGPGTRLLVL.

About this clonotype: This could be a read error, since a much larger clone is one nucleotide away. The V and J genes are TRBV7-9 and TRBJ1-1; D is unclear. Trimming left V 6 bases short and J 1 base short, with 15 bases between. Per germline, CDR1 SEHNR and CDR2 FQNEAQ (reference sequence). The CDR3 totals 15 residues. The CDR3 bases are TGTGCCAGCAGATGGACCGCCGGCGGGAACACTGAAGCTTTCTTT. This translates into CASRWTAGGNTEAFF.

The chain recombines TRBV7-9 with TRBJ2-5, with TRBD1 matching over 7 bases. V was clipped by 5 bases and J by 5 bases; unmatched bases: 8. Germline V gene lookup returns CDR1 SEHNR and CDR2 FQNEAQ (reference sequence). The CDR3 spans 14 residues. CDR3 nucleotides: TGTGCCAGCAGCCAACAGGGGAACAGGGAGACCCAGTACTTC. It is translated as CASSQQGNRETQYF. The full variable domain, in which reference TRBV7-9 and TRBJ2-5 provide the parts outside the CDR3, is DTGVSQNPRHKITKRGQNVTFRCDPISEHNRLYWYRQTLGQGPEFLTYFQNEAQLEKSRLLSDRFSAERPKGSFSTLEIQRTEQGDSAMYLCASSQQGNRETQYFGPGTRLLVL.

This clonotype was counted between two and nine times. The chain carries TRBV2 and TRBJ1-1; D is uncertain. Trimming cost V 8 bases and J 4 bases, with 8 bases left between them. The CDR3 has 11 residues. The germline gives CDR1 SNHLY, CDR2 FYNNEI. CDR3 sequence reads: CASLRGTEAFF. CDR3 nucleotides: TGTGCCAGCCTACGGGGCACTGAAGCTTTCTTT.

The chain carries TRBV19 and TRBJ1-1; maybe TRBD1 (5 bases). Between the trimmed V and J ends, which lost 7 bases and 1 base, there was a span of 7 bases. The CDR3 consists of 12 residues. Germline CDR1 reads LNHDA; CDR2 reads SQIVND (reference sequence). The CDR3 nucleotides are TGTGCCAGTATTGACAGGAACACTGAAGCTTTCTTT. Encoded protein: CASIDRNTEAFF.

The CDR3: CSAGTGEYEQYF. The CDR3 DNA is TGCAGCGCCGGGACAGGAGAATACGAGCAGTACTTC. The chain recombines TRBV29-1 with TRBJ2-7; 8 positions match TRBD1. Germline loops: CDR1 SQVTM, CDR2 ANQGSEA. The length of the CDR3 is 12 residues. V shed 7 bases, J shed 4 bases, and the junction held 6 bases outside the gene matches.

This clonotype was recorded many times. The chain carries TRBV9 and TRBJ1-2, with D perhaps matching TRBD1 (5 bases). Looked up from germline, CDR1 is SGDLS and CDR2 is YYNGEE. Trimming left V 3 bases short and J 2 bases short, with 14 bases between. The CDR3 has 15 residues. CDR3 loop: CASSGTSGDNYGYTF. CDR3 nucleotide sequence: TGTGCCAGCAGCGGTACGTCCGGGGACAACTATGGCTACACCTTC.

The genes are TRBV12-3 or TRBV12-4 and TRBJ2-7; the D is unclear. Trimming removed 4 bases from V and 2 bases from J, with 6 bases in between. This CDR3 is built from 12 residues. CDR3 in amino acids: CASSWGTYEQYF. As DNA, the CDR3 is TGTGCCAGCAGTTGGGGAACCTACGAGCAGTACTTC.

There are many counts of this clonotype. The chain is built from TRBV20-1 and TRBJ2-5; D tentatively fits TRBD1 or TRBD2 (5 bases each). Germline V gene data show CDR1 as DFQATT and CDR2 as SNEGSKA (reference sequence). The CDR3 has 13 residues. Trimming pared 3 bases from V and 4 bases from J, leaving 12 bases between. The CDR3 bases are TGCAGTGCTAGCGGGGCTAGTAGAGAGACCCAGTACTTC. This gives the protein CSASGASRETQYF.